This T cell receptor beta chain was retrieved from a study of human T cells and chemical hapten exposure. Study-wide context: Minor pooled library volume differences mainly drove per-sample TCR yield variation.

Only a few counts were recorded for this clonotype. TCRdb re-derived calls from the RACE reads in MiXCR, one entry per CDR3 protein. The table lists about 290,000 distinct CDR3 sequences, roughly 7.7% of them singletons. Time point described: pre-sensitization, week 0. Treatment meaning: therapeutic diphenylcyclopropenone sensitization with weekly scalp DPC. The CDR3 consists of 15 residues. Trimming removed 4 bases at V and 2 bases at J, with 11 bases between. Germline CDR1 KGHDR, CDR2 SFDVKD. The chain carries TRBV24-1 and TRBJ2-1, with a tentative D call TRBD2 (6 bases). The sequence was obtained from a man between 18 and 29 years old with alopecia areata. Some clones in this sample may be carry-over from other donors' samples. This specimen consisted of whole blood, obtained in connection with sensitization to the hapten diphenylcyclopropenone (DPC). The chain's CDR3 is CATSDGLTPYNEQFF. The CDR3 region has the DNA TGTGCCACCAGTGACGGACTAACCCCCTACAATGAGCAGTTCTTC.